The 5 T cell receptor beta chains presented below share a single source sample, sequenced in a study of blood T cell repertoires in COVID-19 (dated by TCRdb to the early 2020s). To prepare the library, the immunoSEQ multiplex PCR assay was applied. The table was pulled from immuneACCESS by TCRdb, which kept in-frame rearrangements only. Such tables lose some clones; where checked, under half of the loss comes from unresolved V genes, and the rest has no known cause. In all, the sample holds tens of thousands of clones, and 80% to 90% of those were seen once. 40% to 55% of the sample lies in the top ten. Source material: peripheral blood. These receptor sequences come from a woman aged 55-70 years with COVID-19, enrolled during active disease.

The V gene is TRBV19, the J gene TRBJ1-1, with a tentative D call TRBD1 (5 bases). The CDR3 length is 13 residues. Per germline, CDR1 LNHDA and CDR2 SQIVND (reference sequence). With 3 bases removed from V and 3 bases from J, the gap between germline ends came to 8 bases. DNA of the CDR3: TGTGCCAGTAGTATTGCAGGGTACACTGAAGCTTTCTTT. This encodes CASSIAGYTEAFF.

The chain links TRBV6-2 or TRBV6-3 to TRBJ1-5; D is unresolved. There are 14 residues in the CDR3. Germline V gives CDR1 MNHEY, CDR2 SVGEGT. The V gene lost 2 bases and the J gene lost 4 bases, with 9 bases spanning the gap. DNA of the CDR3: TGTGCCAGCAGTTACAGGCGGGAGAATCAGCCCCAGCATTTT. Its protein product is CASSYRRENQPQHF.

The chain links TRBV28 to TRBJ2-2; TRBD2 agrees at 7 bases. The V segment lost 7 bases and the J segment 6 bases; nucleotides outside the gene matches: 8. The length of the CDR3 is 14 residues. Germline CDR1 reads MDHEN; CDR2 reads SYDVKM. The CDR3 here is CASTRGREAGELFF. CDR3 DNA: TGTGCCAGCACCCGGGGGAGGGAAGCCGGGGAGCTGTTTTTT.

This sequence joins TRBV5-1 and TRBJ2-1; weak D call: TRBD1 (6 bases). Germline-derived CDR1 and CDR2 are SGHRS and YFSETQ. There are 15 residues in the CDR3. V dropped 3 bases and J dropped 8 bases, with 18 bases sitting between them. Here the CDR3 reads CASSYPGESVDEQFF. The CDR3 bases are TGCGCCAGCAGCTACCCAGGGGAGTCTGTAGATGAGCAGTTCTTC.

Written as DNA, the CDR3 is TGTGCCAGCAGAAAGGGGGCCGGATCCCCCTACGAGCAGTACTTC. Protein sequence: CASRKGAGSPYEQYF. The V gene is TRBV28, the J gene TRBJ2-7; TRBD1 agrees at 7 bases. Germline assignment: CDR1 MDHEN and CDR2 SYDVKM. V was pared by 6 bases and J by 2 bases, with 10 bases of the junction left unmatched. The CDR3 runs 15 residues.